The T cell receptor beta chain described here comes from a study of T cells after yellow fever vaccination. This clonotype has only a few counts. TCRdb recomputed calls from the 5' RACE reads with MiXCR, one row per CDR3 protein. The sample shows around 310,000 distinct CDR3 sequences, 8.7% of them seen only once. The CDR3 runs 13 residues. Trimming cost V 4 bases and J 4 bases, with 7 bases left between them. The sequencing used PBMCs, collected on the day of the first yellow fever vaccination. The genes are TRBV12-3 or TRBV12-4 and TRBJ2-2; D gene unclear. The clonotype originates from a man aged 18 to 30 who received the YFV17D yellow fever vaccine. CDR3 amino acids: CASSSIGTGELFF. In nucleotides, the CDR3 is TGTGCCAGCAGTTCAATTGGCACCGGGGAGCTGTTTTTT.